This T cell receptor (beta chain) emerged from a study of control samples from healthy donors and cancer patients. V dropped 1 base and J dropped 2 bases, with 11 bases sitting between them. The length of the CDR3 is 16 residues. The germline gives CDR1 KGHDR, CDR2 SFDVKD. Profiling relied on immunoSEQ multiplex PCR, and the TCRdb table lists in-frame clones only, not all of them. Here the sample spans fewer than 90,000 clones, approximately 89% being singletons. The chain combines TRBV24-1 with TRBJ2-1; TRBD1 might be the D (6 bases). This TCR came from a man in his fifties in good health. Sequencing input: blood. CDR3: CATSDFAGDPYNEQFF. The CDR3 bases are TGTGCCACCAGTGATTTTGCAGGGGACCCCTACAATGAGCAGTTCTTC.